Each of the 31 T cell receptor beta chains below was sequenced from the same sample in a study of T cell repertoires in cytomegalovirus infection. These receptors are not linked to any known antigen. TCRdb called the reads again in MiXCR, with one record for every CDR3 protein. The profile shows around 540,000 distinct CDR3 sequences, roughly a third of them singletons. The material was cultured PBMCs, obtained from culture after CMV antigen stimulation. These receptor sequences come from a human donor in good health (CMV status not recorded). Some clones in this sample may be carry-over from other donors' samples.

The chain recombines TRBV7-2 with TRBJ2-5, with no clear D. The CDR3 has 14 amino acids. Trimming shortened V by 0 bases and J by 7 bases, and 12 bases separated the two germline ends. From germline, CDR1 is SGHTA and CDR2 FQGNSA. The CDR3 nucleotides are TGTGCCAGCAGCTTAGCCGGAACACCGGGGACCCAGTACTTC. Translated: CASSLAGTPGTQYF.

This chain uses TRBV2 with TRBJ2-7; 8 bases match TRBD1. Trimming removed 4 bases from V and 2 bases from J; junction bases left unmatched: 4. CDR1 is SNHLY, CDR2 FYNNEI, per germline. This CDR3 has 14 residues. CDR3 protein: CASSGQGSPYEQYF. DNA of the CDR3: TGTGCCAGCAGTGGACAGGGGTCCCCCTACGAGCAGTACTTC.

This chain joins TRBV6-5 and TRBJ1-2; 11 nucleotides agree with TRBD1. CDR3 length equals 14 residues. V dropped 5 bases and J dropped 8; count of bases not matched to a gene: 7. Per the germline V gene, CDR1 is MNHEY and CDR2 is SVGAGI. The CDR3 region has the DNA TGTGCCAGCAGTCGGACAGGGGGCGACGGGGGCTACACCTTC. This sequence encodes CASSRTGGDGGYTF.

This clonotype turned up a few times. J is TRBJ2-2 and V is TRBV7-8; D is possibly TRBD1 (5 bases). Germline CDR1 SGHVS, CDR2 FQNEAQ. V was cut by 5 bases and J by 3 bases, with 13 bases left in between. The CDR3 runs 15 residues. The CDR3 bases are TGTGCCAGCAGCCCAATACTGACAGACACCGGGGAGCTGTTTTTT. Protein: CASSPILTDTGELFF.

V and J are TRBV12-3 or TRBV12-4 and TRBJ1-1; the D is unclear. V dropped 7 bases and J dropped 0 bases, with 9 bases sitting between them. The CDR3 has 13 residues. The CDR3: CASNGHLNTEAFF. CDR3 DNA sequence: TGTGCCAGCAACGGCCACTTGAACACTGAAGCTTTCTTT.

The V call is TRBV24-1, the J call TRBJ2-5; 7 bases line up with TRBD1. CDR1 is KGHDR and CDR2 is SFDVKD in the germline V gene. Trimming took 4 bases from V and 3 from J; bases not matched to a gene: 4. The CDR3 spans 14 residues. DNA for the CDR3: TGTGCCACCAGTGACACCGGGACAGAAGAGACCCAGTACTTC. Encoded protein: CATSDTGTEETQYF.

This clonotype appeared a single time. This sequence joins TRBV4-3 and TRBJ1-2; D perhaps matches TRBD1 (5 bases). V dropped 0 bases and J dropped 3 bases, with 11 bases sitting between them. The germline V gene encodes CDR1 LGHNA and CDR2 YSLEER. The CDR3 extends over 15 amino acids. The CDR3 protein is CASSQELRGDYGYTF. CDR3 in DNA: TGCGCCAGCAGCCAAGAACTAAGAGGGGACTATGGCTACACCTTC.

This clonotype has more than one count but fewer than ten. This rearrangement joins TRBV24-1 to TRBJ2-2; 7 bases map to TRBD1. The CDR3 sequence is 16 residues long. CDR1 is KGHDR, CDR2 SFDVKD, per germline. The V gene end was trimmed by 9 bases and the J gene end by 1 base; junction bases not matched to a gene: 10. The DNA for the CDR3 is TGTGCCACCCAAGCTCCGGGACAGTTGAACACCGGGGAGCTGTTTTTT. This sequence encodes CATQAPGQLNTGELFF.

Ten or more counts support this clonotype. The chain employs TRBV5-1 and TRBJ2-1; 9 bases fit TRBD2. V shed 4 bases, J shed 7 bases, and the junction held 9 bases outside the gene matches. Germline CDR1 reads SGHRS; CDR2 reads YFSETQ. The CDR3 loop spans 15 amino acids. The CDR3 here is CASSSVAGESNEQFF. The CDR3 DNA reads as TGCGCCAGCAGCAGCGTAGCGGGAGAGAGTAATGAGCAGTTCTTC.

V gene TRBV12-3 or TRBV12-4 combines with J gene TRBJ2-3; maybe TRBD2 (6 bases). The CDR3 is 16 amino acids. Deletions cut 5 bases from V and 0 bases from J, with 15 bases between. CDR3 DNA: TGTGCCAGCAGTAATCGAGCGGGTACTAGCACAGATACGCAGTATTTT. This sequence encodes CASSNRAGTSTDTQYF.

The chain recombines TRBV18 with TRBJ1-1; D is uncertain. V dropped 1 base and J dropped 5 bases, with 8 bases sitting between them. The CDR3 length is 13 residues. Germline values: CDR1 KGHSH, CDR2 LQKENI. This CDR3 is CASSPQSPTEAFF. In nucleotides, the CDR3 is TGTGCCAGCTCACCACAATCGCCAACTGAAGCTTTCTTT. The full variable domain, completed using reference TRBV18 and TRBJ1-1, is NAGVMQNPRHLVRRRGQEARLRCSPMKGHSHVYWYRQLPEEGLKFMVYLQKENIIDESGMPKERFSAEFPKEGPSILRIQQVVRGDSAAYFCASSPQSPTEAFFGQGTRLTVV.

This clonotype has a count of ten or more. CDR3 residues: CASSLTTSGVASTDTQYF. The DNA of the CDR3 is TGTGCCAGCAGCTTGACGACTAGCGGGGTCGCTAGCACAGATACGCAGTATTTT. The chain employs TRBV7-2 and TRBJ2-3; 11 bases map to TRBD2. CDR3 size: 18 residues. J lost 0 bases, V lost 3 bases, and 8 bases had no gene match. Germline V lookup: CDR1 SGHTA, CDR2 FQGNSA.

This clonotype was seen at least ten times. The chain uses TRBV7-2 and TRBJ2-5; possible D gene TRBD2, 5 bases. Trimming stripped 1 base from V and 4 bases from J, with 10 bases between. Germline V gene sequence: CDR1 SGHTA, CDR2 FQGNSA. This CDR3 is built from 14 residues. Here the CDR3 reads CASSLVWAGETQYF. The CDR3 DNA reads TGTGCCAGCAGCTTAGTCTGGGCGGGAGAGACCCAGTACTTC. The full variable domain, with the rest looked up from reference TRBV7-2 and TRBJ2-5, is GAGVSQSPSNKVTEKGKDVELRCDPISGHTALYWYRQSLGQGLEFLIYFQGNSAPDKSGLPSDRFSAERTGGSVSTLTIQRTQQEDSAVYLCASSLVWAGETQYFGPGTRLLVL.

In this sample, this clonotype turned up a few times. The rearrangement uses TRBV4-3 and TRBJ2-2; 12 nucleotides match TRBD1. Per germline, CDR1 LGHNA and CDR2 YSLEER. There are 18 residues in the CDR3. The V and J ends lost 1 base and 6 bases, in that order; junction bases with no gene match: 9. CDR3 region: CASSQVSGGQGAPGELFF. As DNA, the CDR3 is TGCGCCAGCAGCCAAGTATCCGGGGGACAGGGGGCGCCCGGGGAGCTGTTTTTT.

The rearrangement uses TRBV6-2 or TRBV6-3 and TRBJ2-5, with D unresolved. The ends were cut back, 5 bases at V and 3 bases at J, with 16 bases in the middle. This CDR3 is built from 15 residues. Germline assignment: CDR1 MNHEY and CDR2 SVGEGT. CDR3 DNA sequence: TGTGCCAGCAGTCCAGTCGGGCTAGACAAAGAGACCCAGTACTTC. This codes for CASSPVGLDKETQYF.

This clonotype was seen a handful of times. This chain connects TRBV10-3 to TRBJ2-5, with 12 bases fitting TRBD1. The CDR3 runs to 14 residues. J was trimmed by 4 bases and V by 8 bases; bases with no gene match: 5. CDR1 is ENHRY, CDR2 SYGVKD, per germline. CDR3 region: CAIGGQGARETQYF. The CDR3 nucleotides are TGTGCCATCGGGGGACAGGGGGCCCGAGAGACCCAGTACTTC.

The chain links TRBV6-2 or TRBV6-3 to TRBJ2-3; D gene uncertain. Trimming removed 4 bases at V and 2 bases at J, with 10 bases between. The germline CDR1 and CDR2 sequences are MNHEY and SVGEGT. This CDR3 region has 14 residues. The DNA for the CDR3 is TGTGCCAGCAGTTTGGCAGGCCTCACAGATACGCAGTATTTT. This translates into CASSLAGLTDTQYF.

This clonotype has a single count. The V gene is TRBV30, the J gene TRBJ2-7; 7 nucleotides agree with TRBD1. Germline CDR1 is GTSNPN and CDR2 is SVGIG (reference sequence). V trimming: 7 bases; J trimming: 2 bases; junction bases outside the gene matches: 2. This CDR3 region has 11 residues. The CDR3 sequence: CASGQAYEQYF. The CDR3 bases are TGTGCCTCCGGACAGGCCTACGAGCAGTACTTC. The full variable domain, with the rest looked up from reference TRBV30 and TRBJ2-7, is SQTIHQWPATLVQPVGSPLSLECTVEGTSNPNLYWYRQAAGRGLQLLFYSVGIGQISSEVPQNLSASRPQDRQFILSSKKLLLSDSGFYLCASGQAYEQYFGPGTRLTVT.

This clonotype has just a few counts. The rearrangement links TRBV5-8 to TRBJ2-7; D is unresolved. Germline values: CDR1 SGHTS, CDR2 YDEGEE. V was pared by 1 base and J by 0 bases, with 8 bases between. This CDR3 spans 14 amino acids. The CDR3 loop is CASSLTRTSYEQYF. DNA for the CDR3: TGTGCCAGCAGCTTGACCAGGACCTCCTACGAGCAGTACTTC. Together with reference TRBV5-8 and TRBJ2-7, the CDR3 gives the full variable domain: EAGVTQSPTHLIKTRGQQATLRCSPISGHTSVYWYQQALGLGLQFLLWYDEGEERNRGNFPPRFSGRQFPNYSSELNVNALELEDSALYLCASSLTRTSYEQYFGPGTRLTVT.

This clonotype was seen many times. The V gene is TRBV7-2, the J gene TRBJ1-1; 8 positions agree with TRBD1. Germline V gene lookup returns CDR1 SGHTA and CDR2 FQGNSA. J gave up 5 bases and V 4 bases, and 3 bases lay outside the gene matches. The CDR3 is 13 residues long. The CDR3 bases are TGTGCCAGCAGCTCAAGACAGGGGACTGAAGCTTTCTTT. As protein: CASSSRQGTEAFF.

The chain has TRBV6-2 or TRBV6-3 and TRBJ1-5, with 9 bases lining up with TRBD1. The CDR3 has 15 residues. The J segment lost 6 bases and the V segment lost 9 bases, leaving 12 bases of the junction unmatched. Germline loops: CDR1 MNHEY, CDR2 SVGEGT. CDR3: CARSTRGQGIQPQHF. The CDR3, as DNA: TGTGCCAGAAGTACTAGGGGACAGGGTATTCAGCCCCAGCATTTT.

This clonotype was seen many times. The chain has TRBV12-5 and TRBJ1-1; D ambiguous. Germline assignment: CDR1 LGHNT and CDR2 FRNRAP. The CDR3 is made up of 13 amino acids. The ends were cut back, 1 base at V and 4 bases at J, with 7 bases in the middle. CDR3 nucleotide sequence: TGTGCTAGTGGTTTGGAAGGTGGCACTGAAGCTTTCTTT. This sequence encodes CASGLEGGTEAFF.

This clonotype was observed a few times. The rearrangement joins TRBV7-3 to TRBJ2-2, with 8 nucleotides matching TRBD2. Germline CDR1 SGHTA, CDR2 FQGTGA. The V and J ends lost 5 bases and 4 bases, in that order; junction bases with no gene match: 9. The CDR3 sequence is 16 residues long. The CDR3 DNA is TGTGCCAGCAGCCGGGGGGGGACTATGAGCACCGGGGAGCTGTTTTTT. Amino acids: CASSRGGTMSTGELFF.

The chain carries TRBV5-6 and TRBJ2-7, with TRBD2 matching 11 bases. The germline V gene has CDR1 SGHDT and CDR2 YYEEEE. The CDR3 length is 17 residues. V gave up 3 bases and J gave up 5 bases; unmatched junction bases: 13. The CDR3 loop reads CASSWDSGRAGRNEQYF. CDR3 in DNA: TGTGCCAGCAGCTGGGATAGCGGGAGGGCCGGACGGAACGAGCAGTACTTC.

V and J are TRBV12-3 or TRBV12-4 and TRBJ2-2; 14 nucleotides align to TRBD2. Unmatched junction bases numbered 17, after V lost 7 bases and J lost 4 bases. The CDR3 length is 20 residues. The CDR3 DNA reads TGTGCCAGCACCATTCGTATGGGACTAGCGGGAGTTCGTAGCACCGGGGAGCTGTTTTTT. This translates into CASTIRMGLAGVRSTGELFF.

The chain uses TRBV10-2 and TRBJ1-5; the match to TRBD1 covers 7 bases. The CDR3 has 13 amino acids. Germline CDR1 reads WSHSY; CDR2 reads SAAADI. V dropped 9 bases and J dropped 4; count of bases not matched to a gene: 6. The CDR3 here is CASTDRTNQPQHF. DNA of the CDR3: TGCGCCAGTACGGACAGGACGAATCAGCCCCAGCATTTT.

CDR3 bases: TGTGCCAGCTCACGGAGGCGAGGGGGGGACGAGCAGTACTTC. It specifies CASSRRRGGDEQYF. This chain joins TRBV18 and TRBJ2-7; D perhaps matches TRBD2 (7 bases). V lost 4 bases to trimming and J lost 5 bases, with 15 bases between them. The CDR3 covers 14 residues. Germline V gene sequence: CDR1 KGHSH, CDR2 LQKENI.

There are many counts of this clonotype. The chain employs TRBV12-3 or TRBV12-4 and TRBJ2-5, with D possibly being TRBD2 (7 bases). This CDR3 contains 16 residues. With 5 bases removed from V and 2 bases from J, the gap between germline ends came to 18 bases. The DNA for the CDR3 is TGTGCCAGCAGTCTAGGGGGGGGCATCGGACAAGAGACCCAGTACTTC. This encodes CASSLGGGIGQETQYF.

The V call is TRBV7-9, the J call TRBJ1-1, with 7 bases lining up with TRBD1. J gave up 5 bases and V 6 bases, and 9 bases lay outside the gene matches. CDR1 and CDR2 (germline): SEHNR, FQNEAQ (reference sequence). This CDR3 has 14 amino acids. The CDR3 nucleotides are TGTGCCAGCAGTTCCAGGGGGAGTGAGACTGAAGCTTTCTTT. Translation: CASSSRGSETEAFF.

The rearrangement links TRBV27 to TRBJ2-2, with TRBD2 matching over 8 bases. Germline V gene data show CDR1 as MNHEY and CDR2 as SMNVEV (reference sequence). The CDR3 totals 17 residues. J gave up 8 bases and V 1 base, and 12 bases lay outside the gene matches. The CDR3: CASSLFPGTSRKGELFF. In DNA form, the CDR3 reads TGTGCCAGCAGTTTATTCCCAGGGACTAGTAGGAAGGGGGAGCTGTTTTTT.

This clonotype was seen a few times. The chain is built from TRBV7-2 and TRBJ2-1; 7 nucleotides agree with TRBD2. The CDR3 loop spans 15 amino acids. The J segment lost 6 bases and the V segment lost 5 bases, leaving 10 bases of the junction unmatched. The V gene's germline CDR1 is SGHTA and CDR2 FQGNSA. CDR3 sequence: CASSLRGEGGNEQFF. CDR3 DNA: TGTGCCAGCAGCCTTCGGGGGGAGGGAGGCAATGAGCAGTTCTTC.